The 23 T cell receptor beta chains in this list originate from one sample, sequenced in a study of CD8+ T cells in alopecia areata. In each case, RNA was isolated and then reverse transcribed into cDNA as the sequencing template. Generated by immunoSEQ multiplex PCR, the TCRdb table keeps only in-frame clones and is missing some. The table has 150,000 to 200,000 clones, roughly two thirds seen once. Treatment in this sample: oral pan-JAK inhibitor, 5-10 mg twice daily. The specimen was CD4+ T cells sorted from blood, collected at week 4, from a patient treated with tofacitinib. Receptors were obtained from a human donor with alopecia areata.

V and J are TRBV30 and TRBJ1-1, with D maybe TRBD1 (5 bases). Germline loops: CDR1 GTSNPN, CDR2 SVGIG (reference sequence). V lost 8 bases, J lost 1 base, and 11 bases lay in between. The CDR3 has 12 residues. The CDR3: CAGTQENTEAFF. The CDR3 DNA reads as TGTGCCGGGACCCAAGAGAACACTGAAGCTTTCTTT.

The chain is built from TRBV27 and TRBJ2-1; D is possibly TRBD2 (5 bases). V lost 6 bases and J lost 1, with 13 bases in between. The CDR3 contains 15 residues. Germline V gene data show CDR1 as MNHEY and CDR2 as SMNVEV (reference sequence). CDR3 DNA sequence: TGTGCCAGCAGCCATACTAGGGAATCCTACAATGAGCAGTTCTTC. It is translated as CASSHTRESYNEQFF.

This chain connects TRBV5-6 to TRBJ2-7, with 9 positions matching TRBD2. Germline-derived CDR1 and CDR2 are SGHDT and YYEEEE. The CDR3 totals 14 residues. The J segment lost 2 bases and the V segment lost 4 bases, leaving 4 bases of the junction unmatched. The CDR3 here is CASSPGGGAYEQYF. CDR3 nucleotides: TGTGCCAGCAGCCCGGGCGGGGGGGCCTACGAGCAGTACTTC.

The V call is TRBV29-1, the J call TRBJ2-3; the D is unclear. The CDR3 has 12 residues. Germline V gives CDR1 SQVTM, CDR2 ANQGSEA. Trimming shortened V by 4 bases and J by 1 base, and 6 bases separated the two germline ends. CDR3 loop: CSVVQGTDTQYF. The CDR3 DNA reads as TGCAGCGTTGTCCAGGGCACAGATACGCAGTATTTT.

A single count supports this clone. The gene calls are TRBV27 and TRBJ2-5; D may be TRBD2 (6 bases). V dropped 2 bases and J dropped 4 bases, with 11 bases sitting between them. Germline-derived CDR1 and CDR2 are MNHEY and SMNVEV (reference sequence). The CDR3 runs 14 residues. CDR3 nucleotides: TGTGCCAGCAGTTTAGGTGGGAGGAGAGAGACCCAGTACTTC. Translating gives CASSLGGRRETQYF.

V gene TRBV30 combines with J gene TRBJ2-7, with D tentatively TRBD1 (6 bases). The CDR3 has 11 amino acids. V lost 1 base and J 6 bases, leaving 7 bases between the germline ends. Germline CDR1 is GTSNPN and CDR2 is SVGIG (reference sequence). CDR3 DNA: TGTGCCTGGAGTGAGACAGGCGAGCAGTACTTC. Translation gives CAWSETGEQYF.

The chain is built from TRBV9 and TRBJ2-3, with D perhaps matching TRBD1 or TRBD2 (5 bases each). V was clipped by 3 bases and J by 2 bases, with 10 bases between them. The CDR3 totals 14 residues. Germline CDR1 SGDLS, CDR2 YYNGEE. The CDR3 region has the DNA TGTGCCAGCAGCGGTGGGACGACCACAGATACGCAGTATTTT. The encoded protein is CASSGGTTTDTQYF.

The chain joins TRBV5-6 to TRBJ2-5; D is undetermined. The CDR3 consists of 14 residues. From germline, CDR1 is SGHDT and CDR2 YYEEEE. With 0 bases removed from V and 2 bases from J, the gap between germline ends came to 8 bases. The DNA for the CDR3 is TGTGCCAGCAGCTTGGGACTGAGTCAAGAGACCCAGTACTTC. This encodes CASSLGLSQETQYF.

In this sample, this clone turned up once. The gene calls are TRBV28 and TRBJ2-1, with D possibly TRBD2 on 5 matching bases. Germline CDR1 and CDR2: MDHEN and SYDVKM. V was trimmed by 5 bases and J by 10 bases, leaving 9 bases between them. This CDR3 has 11 amino acids. The CDR3 loop reads CASSPGIEQFF. As DNA, the CDR3 is TGTGCCAGCAGTCCCGGGATCGAGCAGTTCTTC. The complete variable domain, with remaining parts taken from reference TRBV28 and TRBJ2-1, reads DVKVTQSSRYLVKRTGEKVFLECVQDMDHENMFWYRQDPGLGLRLIYFSYDVKMKEKGDIPEGYSVSREKKERFSLILESASTNQTSMYLCASSPGIEQFFGPGTRLTVL.

The rearrangement links TRBV4-3 to TRBJ1-5; D perhaps matches TRBD1 (6 bases). The CDR3 is 15 amino acids. V was clipped by 1 base and J by 2 bases, with 9 bases between them. CDR1 LGHNA and CDR2 YSLEER come from the germline V gene. CDR3 DNA: TGCGCCAGCAGCCAAGGGTCAGGGGGCAATCAGCCCCAGCATTTT. It is translated as CASSQGSGGNQPQHF.

The genes are TRBV30 and TRBJ1-2; TRBD1 matches 7 bases. V dropped 7 bases and J dropped 0; count of bases not matched to a gene: 2. CDR1 and CDR2 (germline): GTSNPN, SVGIG (reference sequence). The CDR3 has 12 amino acids. The CDR3 nucleotides are TGTGCCTCCGACAGGGCTAACTATGGCTACACCTTC. Its protein is CASDRANYGYTF.

The chain employs TRBV7-6 and TRBJ1-3; no clear D gene. This CDR3 has 15 amino acids. From germline, CDR1 is SGHVS and CDR2 FNYEAQ. V shed 5 bases and J shed 0 bases, with 11 bases lying between them. The CDR3: CASSNTRSSGNTIYF. CDR3 sequence (DNA): TGTGCCAGCAGCAATACAAGATCCTCTGGAAACACCATATATTTT. Full variable domain (remainder filled in from reference TRBV7-6 and TRBJ1-3): GAGVSQSPRYKVTKRGQDVALRCDPISGHVSLYWYRQALGQGPEFLTYFNYEAQQDKSGLPNDRFSAERPEGSISTLTIQRTEQRDSAMYRCASSNTRSSGNTIYFGEGSWLTVV.

The genes are TRBV30 and TRBJ2-3, with TRBD2 identical over 7 bases. The CDR3 contains 16 residues. Trimming removed 0 bases from V and 6 bases from J; junction bases left unmatched: 12. Germline lookup yields CDR1 GTSNPN and CDR2 SVGIG (reference sequence). The CDR3 reads CAWSVAVGRTRDTQYF. The CDR3, as DNA: TGTGCCTGGAGTGTTGCCGTGGGGCGGACTAGGGATACGCAGTATTTT. The entire variable domain, with the rest obtained from reference TRBV30 and TRBJ2-3, is as follows: SQTIHQWPATLVQPVGSPLSLECTVEGTSNPNLYWYRQAAGRGLQLLFYSVGIGQISSEVPQNLSASRPQDRQFILSSKKLLLSDSGFYLCAWSVAVGRTRDTQYFGPGTRLTVL.

The rearrangement joins TRBV29-1 to TRBJ2-7, with 8 bases aligning to TRBD2. This CDR3 spans 16 amino acids. Germline trimming cut 4 bases from V and 2 bases from J; bases unmatched to any gene: 13. Germline loops: CDR1 SQVTM, CDR2 ANQGSEA. The CDR3 sequence: CSVGPNHQRGTYEQYF. DNA for the CDR3: TGCAGCGTTGGGCCGAACCATCAGCGGGGGACCTACGAGCAGTACTTC.

V and J are TRBV29-1 and TRBJ2-3; 8 nucleotides line up with TRBD2. Trimming removed 7 bases from V and 7 bases from J; junction bases left unmatched: 7. The CDR3 totals 12 residues. Germline CDR1 SQVTM, CDR2 ANQGSEA. The CDR3 reads CSAAGGAYTQYF. The CDR3 DNA follows: TGCAGCGCCGCCGGGGGGGCTTATACGCAGTATTTT.

V is TRBV15 and J is TRBJ1-5; D gene ambiguous. CDR1 is LNHNV and CDR2 is YYDKDF in the germline V gene (reference sequence). V lost 5 bases and J lost 2, with 7 bases in between. The CDR3 length is 13 residues. CDR3 DNA sequence: TGTGCCACCAGCGGCGGCCGCAATCAGCCCCAGCATTTT. Translation: CATSGGRNQPQHF.

This clone was recorded a few times. The genes are TRBV19 and TRBJ1-4; a possible D gene is TRBD1 (6 bases). The V end lost 9 bases, the J end lost 6 bases, and 14 bases lay between the germline ends. The CDR3 is made up of 13 amino acids. Germline V lookup: CDR1 LNHDA, CDR2 SQIVND (reference sequence). Here the CDR3 reads CASRGGIDEKLFF. CDR3 DNA: TGTGCCAGCAGGGGAGGGATTGATGAAAAACTGTTTTTT. The whole variable domain, remainder taken from reference TRBV19 and TRBJ1-4, is DGGITQSPKYLFRKEGQNVTLSCEQNLNHDAMYWYRQDPGQGLRLIYYSQIVNDFQKGDIAEGYSVSREKKESFPLTVTSAQKNPTAFYLCASRGGIDEKLFFGSGTQLSVL.

The chain uses TRBV4-3 and TRBJ1-2; 7 nucleotides align to TRBD1. The germline gives CDR1 LGHNA, CDR2 YSLEER. The CDR3 consists of 15 residues. Unmatched junction bases numbered 4, after V lost 0 bases and J lost 3 bases. The CDR3 sequence: CASSQETGRDYGYTF. The CDR3 DNA follows: TGCGCCAGCAGCCAAGAGACAGGGAGGGACTATGGCTACACCTTC.

The V and J genes are TRBV30 and TRBJ1-2, with a weak D call TRBD1 (5 bases). V shed 3 bases and J shed 0 bases, with 8 bases lying between them. Germline assignment: CDR1 GTSNPN and CDR2 SVGIG (reference sequence). The CDR3 sequence is 13 residues long. The CDR3 here is CAWRRGPNYGYTF. CDR3 sequence (DNA): TGTGCCTGGAGAAGGGGACCTAACTATGGCTACACCTTC. The full variable domain, its missing parts supplied by reference TRBV30 and TRBJ1-2, is SQTIHQWPATLVQPVGSPLSLECTVEGTSNPNLYWYRQAAGRGLQLLFYSVGIGQISSEVPQNLSASRPQDRQFILSSKKLLLSDSGFYLCAWRRGPNYGYTFGSGTRLTVV.

This clone was counted only a few times. The gene calls are TRBV6-5 and TRBJ2-7; 7 bases fit TRBD1. The CDR3 is 13 amino acids. CDR1 is MNHEY, CDR2 SVGAGI, per germline. V lost 6 bases to trimming and J lost 0 bases; unmatched junction nucleotides: 2. CDR3 protein: CASSRQGSYEQYF. DNA of the CDR3: TGTGCCAGCAGCAGACAGGGCTCCTACGAGCAGTACTTC.

The chain carries TRBV6-5 and TRBJ1-1; unclear D gene. Trimming shortened V by 4 bases and J by 1 base, and 7 bases separated the two germline ends. The CDR3 has 13 residues. Germline values: CDR1 MNHEY, CDR2 SVGAGI. The CDR3 sequence: CASSSVRNTEAFF. CDR3 sequence (DNA): TGTGCCAGCAGTTCCGTGAGGAACACTGAAGCTTTCTTT.

A single count supports this clone. The chain recombines TRBV29-1 with TRBJ2-3; no clear D gene. Trimming left V 4 bases short and J 2 bases short, with 10 bases between. Germline V lookup: CDR1 SQVTM, CDR2 ANQGSEA. The CDR3 totals 13 residues. In nucleotides, the CDR3 is TGCAGCGTTGGGGCAGCGACCACAGATACGCAGTATTTT. This sequence encodes CSVGAATTDTQYF.

This chain links TRBV29-1 with TRBJ2-7, with a weak D call TRBD2 (5 bases). The CDR3 contains 12 residues. V gave up 7 bases and J gave up 2 bases, with 12 bases separating them. CDR1 and CDR2 from the germline V gene are SQVTM and ANQGSEA. CDR3 DNA sequence: TGCAGCGCGAGGACTGCAACCTACGAGCAGTACTTC. It encodes CSARTATYEQYF.